The entry that follows covers one T cell receptor beta chain sequence. Germline CDR1 and CDR2: MRHNA and SNTAGT. The CDR3 runs 13 residues. V shed 6 bases and J 6 bases; nucleotides not matched to a gene: 5. RNA totalling about 0.5 to 1 ug underwent reverse transcription with random hexamers. TCRdb redid the calling of the immunoSEQ multiplex PCR reads with MiXCR, one entry per CDR3 protein. The repertoire holds around 95,000 distinct CDR3 sequences, with 95% as singletons. This sample is drawn from a study of CD8 T cells in Susac syndrome. The gene calls are TRBV6-4 and TRBJ2-3; 8 bases map to TRBD1. This clonotype was obtained from a human donor with Susac syndrome. The sample was CD8+ T cells from PBMCs. The CDR3, as DNA: TGTGCCAGCAGCCTACAGGGGGAGGATACGCAGTATTTT. It encodes CASSLQGEDTQYF.